A selection of T cell receptor beta chains follows, all from one sample in a study of shared clonotypes between healthy human individuals. Clones were read by immunoSEQ multiplex PCR, and TCRdb kept only the in-frame ones, dropping some. Among some 1,900,000 clones listed, about 94% were seen once. The sequenced material came from naive CD8+ T cells sorted from blood. The receptors stem from a man aged 18 to 30 in good health. The CDR3 runs from the conserved cysteine through the conserved F or W. D genes are given only for firm matches. Clone size is not always given. Where it is, it says once, few, many or a class for expanded clones.

CDR3nt: TGTGCCAGCAGCCCCGGACTAGCGGGGACAGATACGCAGTATTTT
CDR3aa: CASSPGLAGTDTQYF
j_gene: TRBJ2-3
d_gene: TRBD2
v_gene: TRBV9
abundance: NA

CDR3nt: TGTGCCAGCAGTGCTGGGCTACCTGACTACAATGAGCAGTTCTTC
CDR3aa: CASSAGLPDYNEQFF
j_gene: TRBJ2-1
d_gene: NA
v_gene: TRBV6-6
abundance: once

CDR3nt: TGTGCCAGTAGTATCGCCGGGACTCACAATGAGCAGTTCTTC
CDR3aa: CASSIAGTHNEQFF
j_gene: TRBJ2-1
d_gene: NA
v_gene: TRBV19
abundance: NA

CDR3nt: TGTGCCAGCAGTTACGGACAGGCGGGAGGTGAAAAACTGTTTTTT
CDR3aa: CASSYGQAGGEKLFF
j_gene: TRBJ1-4
d_gene: TRBD1
v_gene: TRBV6-5
abundance: NA

CDR3nt: TGTGCCAGCAGAAAGCGGGGTGGCTACAATGAGCAGTTCTTC
CDR3aa: CASRKRGGYNEQFF
j_gene: TRBJ2-1
d_gene: TRBD2
v_gene: TRBV27
abundance: NA

CDR3nt: TGCGCCAGCAGCCAAGTCCTGTACGCGTCGACCTACGAGCAGTACTTC
CDR3aa: CASSQVLYASTYEQYF
j_gene: TRBJ2-7
d_gene: NA
v_gene: TRBV4-3
abundance: NA

CDR3nt: TGTGCCAGCAGCCGCCCCCCCCAACTAGCGGGGGAAGAGACCCAGTACTTC
CDR3aa: CASSRPPQLAGEETQYF
j_gene: TRBJ2-5
d_gene: TRBD2
v_gene: TRBV7-9
abundance: NA

CDR3nt: TGTGCCAGTAGTATAGATTGGACATATTCAGAAAATCAGCCCCAGCATTTT
CDR3aa: CASSIDWTYSENQPQHF
j_gene: TRBJ1-5
d_gene: NA
v_gene: TRBV19
abundance: few

CDR3nt: TGTGCCAGCAGCCGATCGACAGAAATTGAAAAACTGTTTTTT
CDR3aa: CASSRSTEIEKLFF
j_gene: TRBJ1-4
d_gene: NA
v_gene: TRBV7-9
abundance: NA

CDR3nt: TGTGCCAGCAGTTTACTCGGGGGCCCCAATCAGCCCCAGCATTTT
CDR3aa: CASSLLGGPNQPQHF
j_gene: TRBJ1-5
d_gene: NA
v_gene: TRBV27
abundance: NA

CDR3nt: TGTGCCAGCAGCGGGACAGTTACTAACTATGGCTACACCTTC
CDR3aa: CASSGTVTNYGYTF
j_gene: TRBJ1-2
d_gene: TRBD1
v_gene: TRBV6-1
abundance: NA

CDR3nt: TGTGCCAGCAGTTTGAGGCGGGGGGACTTCTACGAGCAGTACTTC
CDR3aa: CASSLRRGDFYEQYF
j_gene: TRBJ2-7
d_gene: TRBD2
v_gene: TRBV28
abundance: NA

CDR3nt: TGCGCCAGCAGCCAAGAACAGGGCTCCTACGAGCAGTACTTC
CDR3aa: CASSQEQGSYEQYF
j_gene: TRBJ2-7
d_gene: NA
v_gene: TRBV4-1
abundance: NA

CDR3nt: TGCGCCAGCAGCCAGGCTGCAGGGCCGACTGCCACCGGGGAGCTGTTTTTT
CDR3aa: CASSQAAGPTATGELFF
j_gene: TRBJ2-2
d_gene: NA
v_gene: TRBV4-3
abundance: NA

CDR3nt: TGTGCCAGCAGTACCCGGGAACCCTACGAGCAGTACTTC
CDR3aa: CASSTREPYEQYF
j_gene: TRBJ2-7
d_gene: NA
v_gene: TRBV6-1
abundance: NA

CDR3nt: TGCGCCAGCAGCCAAGAAGGGGGTCCCGGGGAGCTGTTTTTT
CDR3aa: CASSQEGGPGELFF
j_gene: TRBJ2-2
d_gene: NA
v_gene: TRBV4-1
abundance: NA

CDR3nt: TGTGCCAGCAGAAGACCGGGAAATAGCAATCAGCCCCAGCATTTT
CDR3aa: CASRRPGNSNQPQHF
j_gene: TRBJ1-5
d_gene: NA
v_gene: TRBV5-8
abundance: NA

CDR3nt: TGTGCCAGCAGCTTATCTCTCGGACAGAACACCGGGGAGCTGTTTTTT
CDR3aa: CASSLSLGQNTGELFF
j_gene: TRBJ2-2
d_gene: NA
v_gene: TRBV7-2
abundance: NA

CDR3nt: TGTGCCAGCAGCCCTTTCCAGGGGACCGGCACTGAAGCTTTCTTT
CDR3aa: CASSPFQGTGTEAFF
j_gene: TRBJ1-1
d_gene: NA
v_gene: TRBV6-1
abundance: once

CDR3nt: TGTGCCAGCAGCTCAGCTTTCATACAGGGGACCTACGAGCAGTACTTC
CDR3aa: CASSSAFIQGTYEQYF
j_gene: TRBJ2-7
d_gene: TRBD1
v_gene: TRBV5-8
abundance: NA

CDR3nt: TGTGCCAGCAGCAAAGGAATCAGTACTAACTATGGCTACACCTTC
CDR3aa: CASSKGISTNYGYTF
j_gene: TRBJ1-2
d_gene: NA
v_gene: TRBV9
abundance: NA